This entry concerns a single T cell receptor beta chain. The antigen is undetermined. This sample is drawn from a study of cytomegalovirus exposure and HLA in healthy donors. Study information: Unique TCRs from HLA-typed donors, 70 million to 100 million of them, were held in an early data release.

The PCR contained 60 Vbeta and 13 Jbeta primers. TCRdb keeps only in-frame clones here, not all; method: immunoSEQ multiplex PCR. The sample lists 100,000 to 150,000 clones; 82% were seen once. Study outcomes and limitations: It was only CMV serostatus that was available as immune exposure information. Earlier analysis found most TCR beta V segments productive about 87% or about 30% of the time. Indistinguishable V segments, including TRBV6-2 and TRBV6-3, were excluded.

The CDR3 consists of 17 residues. CDR1 and CDR2 (germline): MGHRA, YSYEKL. Germline trimming cut 1 base from V and 0 bases from J; bases unmatched to any gene: 6. The TCR was taken from a woman in her forties or fifties in good health and CMV-seropositive. Sample: PBMCs. The chain carries TRBV4-1 and TRBJ2-3, with 8 positions matching TRBD2. The DNA of the CDR3 is TGCGCCAGCAGCCAAGGGCGGAGCGGGAGTAGCACAGATACGCAGTATTTT. Translation: CASSQGRSGSSTDTQYF.